The T cell receptor beta chain described here comes from a study of cytomegalovirus exposure and HLA in healthy donors. Overall study results and limits: What a later analysis reportedly showed was that an Asian-associated ancestry cluster had fewer N-insertions than the approximately 670-donor mean.

Primers for the PCR totalled 60 Vbeta and 13 Jbeta. Measured with immunoSEQ multiplex PCR; TCRdb has only the in-frame clones, and not every one. This sample has about 140,000 clones, with 65% to 85% found just once. The count of this clone is one. What it binds is unknown. Germline CDR1 LGHNA, CDR2 YSLEER. V was clipped by 1 base and J by 5 bases; unmatched bases: 16. The CDR3 has 19 residues. The J gene is TRBJ1-4, the V gene TRBV4-3; 7 bases map to TRBD1. Sequencing used PBMCs. The sequence was collected from a man younger than 35 in good health and CMV-seronegative. DNA of the CDR3: TGCGCCAGCAGCCAAGGATGGGGCGGTAAGGGGGCCGAGAATGAAAAACTGTTTTTT. Translating it yields CASSQGWGGKGAENEKLFF.